The 8 T cell receptor beta chains below all came from one sample that was sequenced in a study of long-term antiretroviral therapy in people with HIV. Sequencing relied on immunoSEQ assay v3.0, run at survey level. Produced via immunoSEQ multiplex PCR; TCRdb's table is partial and in-frame only. Found here are 13,000 to 15,000 clones, more than 75% of them singletons; the top ten hold about a quarter. Specimen: unsorted PBMCs, collected 3.1 years after starting antiretroviral therapy. These receptors originate from a man aged 40-55 years with HIV.

The V gene is TRBV14, the J gene TRBJ1-1; 9 nucleotides align to TRBD1. Per the germline V gene, CDR1 is SGHDN and CDR2 is FVKESK. The ends lost 2 bases at V and 9 bases at J; junction bases unmatched: 13. CDR3 length: 16 amino acids. The CDR3 sequence: CASSQRGQGNVGKAFF. The CDR3 DNA reads TGTGCCAGCAGCCAAAGGGGACAGGGAAATGTGGGGAAAGCTTTCTTT.

This chain uses TRBV9 with TRBJ1-2; 11 nucleotides align to TRBD1. The V gene's germline CDR1 is SGDLS and CDR2 YYNGEE. CDR3 length equals 16 residues. V was pared by 4 bases and J by 1 base, with 6 bases of the junction left unmatched. The CDR3: CASSQGTGGLNYGYTF. In DNA, the CDR3 is TGTGCCAGCAGCCAGGGGACAGGGGGACTTAACTATGGCTACACCTTC.

The chain carries TRBV4-1 and TRBJ1-5; D not certain. V shed 4 bases and J shed 7 bases, with 14 bases lying between them. The CDR3 sequence is 14 residues long. Looked up from germline, CDR1 is MGHRA and CDR2 is YSYEKL. CDR3 loop: CASSPLTWVQPQHF. CDR3 nucleotide sequence: TGCGCCAGCAGCCCCTTGACATGGGTACAGCCCCAGCATTTT.

V usage is TRBV7-2 and J usage is TRBJ2-7; D call uncertain. CDR3 length: 15 residues. Germline CDR1 is SGHTA and CDR2 is FQGNSA. Trimming pared 5 bases from V and 3 bases from J, leaving 17 bases between. CDR3 bases: TGTGCCAGCAGCCCTCGGAGTGGGGATTACTACGAGCAGTACTTC. It specifies CASSPRSGDYYEQYF. The variable domain in full, with the rest retrieved from reference TRBV7-2 and TRBJ2-7, is GAGVSQSPSNKVTEKGKDVELRCDPISGHTALYWYRQSLGQGLEFLIYFQGNSAPDKSGLPSDRFSAERTGGSVSTLTIQRTQQEDSAVYLCASSPRSGDYYEQYFGPGTRLTVT.

In its sample, this clone was seen once. V usage is TRBV7-9 and J usage is TRBJ2-6; D unresolved. The CDR3 contains 13 residues. The germline gives CDR1 SEHNR, CDR2 FQNEAQ (reference sequence). The V end was cut by 7 bases, the J end by 4 bases, with 8 bases between. As DNA, the CDR3 is TGTGCCAGCACCCACGGGGGGGCCAACGTCCTGACTTTC. It is translated as CASTHGGANVLTF.

A note on this clone: Its ends do not fully match the called genes, so a read error is possible. This sequence joins TRBV18 and TRBJ2-5; 12 bases map to TRBD1. Germline V CDR1 and CDR2: KGHSH, LQKENI. The CDR3 is 15 amino acids. The DNA of the CDR3 is TGTGCCAGCTCACTAGGGACAGGGGGCCAACAGACCCAGTACTTC. Encoded protein: CASSLGTGGQQTQYF.

The rearrangement uses TRBV18 and TRBJ1-3; D gene ambiguous. CDR1 is KGHSH, CDR2 LQKENI, per germline. V was pared by 2 bases and J by 0 bases, with 8 bases between. The CDR3 is 15 amino acids. The CDR3 region is CASSPGSVSGNTIYF. DNA for the CDR3: TGTGCCAGCTCACCAGGGTCGGTCTCTGGAAACACCATATATTTT.

The V and J genes are TRBV30 and TRBJ1-3; no firm D call. The CDR3 is made up of 14 amino acids. The germline V gene has CDR1 GTSNPN and CDR2 SVGIG (reference sequence). Trimming pared 1 base from V and 0 bases from J, leaving 7 bases between. CDR3: CAWSASNSGNTIYF. The CDR3 region has the DNA TGTGCCTGGAGTGCATCCAACTCTGGAAACACCATATATTTT. Full variable domain (rest looked up from reference TRBV30 and TRBJ1-3): SQTIHQWPATLVQPVGSPLSLECTVEGTSNPNLYWYRQAAGRGLQLLFYSVGIGQISSEVPQNLSASRPQDRQFILSSKKLLLSDSGFYLCAWSASNSGNTIYFGEGSWLTVV.